Presented here are 30 T cell receptor beta chains from one specimen sequenced in a study of CD8 T cells in Susac syndrome. An input of about 0.5 to 1 ug of RNA was subjected to reverse transcription using random hexamers. From the immunoSEQ multiplex PCR reads, TCRdb called clonotypes with MiXCR, one entry per CDR3 protein. The data hold 95,000 to 150,000 distinct CDR3 sequences, with under 96% observed a single time. Sequencing used CD4+ T cells from PBMCs. Every receptor here comes from a human donor with Susac syndrome.

The chain employs TRBV4-2 and TRBJ1-1; possibly TRBD1 for D (6 bases). The V gene's germline CDR1 is LGHNA and CDR2 YNFKEQ. The V end was cut by 1 base, the J end by 5 bases, with 8 bases between. The CDR3 spans 13 residues. CDR3 DNA sequence: TGTGCCAGCAGCCAAGTAGGGGGAACTGAAGCTTTCTTT. Protein product: CASSQVGGTEAFF.

CDR3 DNA: TGTGCCAGTAGTATCCGCCCGGGGACTGAAGCTTTCTTT. Translating it yields CASSIRPGTEAFF. V usage is TRBV19 and J usage is TRBJ1-1; D remains unclear. Germline lookup yields CDR1 LNHDA and CDR2 SQIVND (reference sequence). This CDR3 comprises 13 residues. V shed 3 bases and J shed 5 bases, with 10 bases lying between them.

V usage is TRBV29-1 and J usage is TRBJ1-5; no clear D gene. Trimming left V 4 bases short and J 3 bases short, with 13 bases between. This CDR3 region has 14 residues. CDR1 SQVTM and CDR2 ANQGSEA come from the germline V gene. This CDR3 reads CSVVPGDPNQPQHF. CDR3 bases: TGCAGCGTTGTTCCAGGAGACCCCAATCAGCCCCAGCATTTT.

Only one count was recorded for this clonotype. This rearrangement joins TRBV3-1 to TRBJ2-7; a possible D gene is TRBD1 (5 bases). Trimming shortened V by 3 bases and J by 1 base, and 7 bases separated the two germline ends. Germline values: CDR1 LGHDT, CDR2 YNNKEL (reference sequence). There are 13 residues in the CDR3. For the CDR3, the DNA is TGTGCCAGCAGCCATAGGGGTTCCTACGAGCAGTACTTC. It is translated as CASSHRGSYEQYF.

The genes are TRBV20-1 and TRBJ1-5, with TRBD1 as a possible D gene (6 bases). V lost 6 bases, J lost 4 bases, and 22 bases lay in between. CDR3 length: 16 residues. Germline-derived CDR1 and CDR2 are DFQATT and SNEGSKA (reference sequence). The CDR3 spells CSADSTGKRGNQPQHF. As DNA, the CDR3 is TGCAGTGCAGACTCGACAGGAAAGAGAGGTAATCAGCCCCAGCATTTT.

The chain uses TRBV3-1 and TRBJ2-3; no firm D call. The V end was cut by 3 bases, the J end by 1 base, with 11 bases between. Germline-derived CDR1 and CDR2 are LGHDT and YNNKEL (reference sequence). This CDR3 comprises 15 residues. CDR3 region: CASSHTLPGTDTQYF. The CDR3 region has the DNA TGTGCCAGCAGCCATACCCTCCCAGGCACAGATACGCAGTATTTT.

The rearrangement links TRBV9 to TRBJ2-7, with D perhaps assigned TRBD1 or TRBD2 (6 bases each). The CDR3 extends over 15 amino acids. V was clipped by 4 bases and J by 4 bases, with 18 bases between them. Looked up from germline, CDR1 is SGDLS and CDR2 is YYNGEE. The CDR3: CASSPGASELYEQYF. The DNA for the CDR3 is TGTGCCAGCAGCCCGGGGGCTAGCGAGCTTTACGAGCAGTACTTC.

The chain couples TRBV4-3 to TRBJ2-5; 10 nucleotides align to TRBD2. The CDR3 has 13 residues. CDR1 is LGHNA, CDR2 YSLEER, per germline. V shed 2 bases, J shed 7 bases, and the junction held 1 base outside the gene matches. CDR3 residues: CASSQQRGGTQYF. Written as DNA, the CDR3 is TGCGCCAGCAGCCAACAGCGGGGGGGGACCCAGTACTTC.

The chain is built from TRBV4-3 and TRBJ2-1, with TRBD1 matching over 7 bases. The CDR3 is 20 residues long. Germline assignment: CDR1 LGHNA and CDR2 YSLEER. V dropped 3 bases and J dropped 0; count of bases not matched to a gene: 17. The CDR3 protein is CASSQGPGTAIPSSYNEQFF. Here the CDR3 DNA reads TGCGCCAGCAGCCAGGGTCCCGGGACAGCGATACCGAGCTCCTACAATGAGCAGTTCTTC.

The CDR3 nucleotides read TGCAGTGCTAGTGTACAGGGATTAAGCAATCAGCCCCAGCATTTT. This codes for CSASVQGLSNQPQHF. The chain combines TRBV20-1 with TRBJ1-5; tentative D call: TRBD1 (6 bases). Between the trimmed V and J ends, which lost 3 bases and 1 base, there was a span of 13 bases. The length of the CDR3 is 15 residues. Germline CDR1 reads DFQATT; CDR2 reads SNEGSKA (reference sequence).

This sequence joins TRBV4-2 and TRBJ2-7, with D possibly TRBD2 on 6 matching bases. This CDR3 is 16 amino acids long. V lost 4 bases and J lost 0, with 16 bases in between. The germline V gene has CDR1 LGHNA and CDR2 YNFKEQ. CDR3 coding DNA: TGTGCCAGCAGCCCCTCCGTGGGCGGGAACTCCTACGAGCAGTACTTC. Translation gives CASSPSVGGNSYEQYF.

This clonotype was recorded once. The CDR3 sequence: CASSFTLAGAIDTQYF. CDR3 in DNA: TGTGCCAGCAGCTTTACACTAGCGGGAGCGATAGATACGCAGTATTTT. V usage is TRBV7-2 and J usage is TRBJ2-3; 11 bases line up with TRBD2. Germline V gene lookup returns CDR1 SGHTA and CDR2 FQGNSA. The trim removed 3 bases at V and 5 bases at J, leaving 7 bases unmatched. The CDR3 spans 16 residues.

CDR3 protein: CSARGRGYLGETQYF. The CDR3 nucleotides read TGCAGTGCTAGAGGGAGGGGCTATTTAGGAGAGACCCAGTACTTC. The rearrangement uses TRBV20-1 and TRBJ2-5; tentatively, D is TRBD2 (6 bases). V was clipped by 1 base and J by 4 bases, with 16 bases between them. Germline CDR1 reads DFQATT; CDR2 reads SNEGSKA (reference sequence). This CDR3 is 15 amino acids long.

V gene TRBV24-1 combines with J gene TRBJ2-1; no reliable D call. This CDR3 has 16 amino acids. Germline V gives CDR1 KGHDR, CDR2 SFDVKD. V lost 1 base and J lost 0, with 9 bases in between. The CDR3 sequence is CATSDFSATSYNEQFF. CDR3 bases: TGTGCCACCAGTGATTTTTCGGCTACCTCCTACAATGAGCAGTTCTTC.

CDR3 protein: CASSYRFGDEQFF. In DNA form, the CDR3 reads TGCGCCAGCAGCTACAGATTCGGGGATGAGCAGTTCTTC. The genes are TRBV5-1 and TRBJ2-1, with D perhaps TRBD2 (5 bases). Trimming took off 3 bases at V and 8 bases at J, with 12 bases between the two ends. The CDR3 contains 13 residues. Germline loops: CDR1 SGHRS, CDR2 YFSETQ.

This sequence joins TRBV12-3 or TRBV12-4 and TRBJ1-2; 7 positions agree with TRBD1. The V segment lost 3 bases and the J segment 8 bases; nucleotides outside the gene matches: 3. CDR3 size: 12 residues. The CDR3: CASSFTGEGYTF. The CDR3, as DNA: TGTGCCAGCAGTTTTACAGGGGAGGGCTACACCTTC.

This chain links TRBV6-2 or TRBV6-3 with TRBJ1-1; the D is unclear. Germline CDR1 is MNHEY and CDR2 is SVGEGT. The CDR3 has 13 residues. V lost 6 bases and J lost 7, with 15 bases in between. CDR3 sequence reads: CASRDGRLVEAFF. Written as DNA, the CDR3 is TGTGCCAGCAGAGATGGACGGTTGGTTGAAGCTTTCTTT.

The rearrangement joins TRBV29-1 to TRBJ1-1, with D unresolved. Germline V gives CDR1 SQVTM, CDR2 ANQGSEA. This CDR3 is built from 13 residues. Trimming removed 6 bases at V and 1 base at J, with 12 bases between. The CDR3 DNA reads as TGCAGCGTCGCACAGTTGGGGAACACTGAAGCTTTCTTT. This codes for CSVAQLGNTEAFF.

This chain connects TRBV13 to TRBJ2-1, with D possibly TRBD2 on 5 matching bases. Trimming left V 8 bases short and J 4 bases short, with 18 bases between. This CDR3 is built from 15 residues. Germline loops: CDR1 PRHDT, CDR2 FYEKMQ (reference sequence). The CDR3 DNA follows: TGTGCCAGCGCCCCGCGTGGGAGTAGGTACAATGAGCAGTTCTTC. Protein: CASAPRGSRYNEQFF.

The gene calls are TRBV30 and TRBJ1-3; D is possibly TRBD1 (5 bases). Trimming cost V 3 bases and J 0 bases, with 9 bases left between them. Germline CDR1 GTSNPN, CDR2 SVGIG (reference sequence). The CDR3 sequence is 14 residues long. The CDR3 DNA is TGTGCCTGGAGGGACACGGCCTCTGGAAACACCATATATTTT. It specifies CAWRDTASGNTIYF.

The chain combines TRBV3-1 with TRBJ1-1, with D unresolved. Trimming shortened V by 8 bases and J by 5 bases, and 12 bases separated the two germline ends. The CDR3 extends over 12 amino acids. Germline assignment: CDR1 LGHDT and CDR2 YNNKEL (reference sequence). CDR3 amino acids: CASVSVGTEAFF. CDR3 DNA: TGTGCCAGCGTCTCCGTGGGGACTGAAGCTTTCTTT.

The rearrangement links TRBV28 to TRBJ2-3; no clear D gene. CDR1 and CDR2 from the germline V gene are MDHEN and SYDVKM. There are 11 residues in the CDR3. Between the trimmed V and J ends, which lost 4 bases and 4 bases, there was a span of 3 bases. In DNA form, the CDR3 reads TGTGCCAGCAGTTCCGCAGATACGCAGTATTTT. Translated, it gives CASSSADTQYF. Supplemented by reference TRBV28 and TRBJ2-3, the full variable domain reads DVKVTQSSRYLVKRTGEKVFLECVQDMDHENMFWYRQDPGLGLRLIYFSYDVKMKEKGDIPEGYSVSREKKERFSLILESASTNQTSMYLCASSSADTQYFGPGTRLTVL.

The chain is built from TRBV18 and TRBJ2-5, with D perhaps matching TRBD1 (5 bases). The CDR3 is 14 residues long. V was pared by 5 bases and J by 1 base, with 11 bases between. Germline CDR1 and CDR2: KGHSH and LQKENI. The CDR3 DNA reads as TGTGCCAGCTCATTCACCGACAGCCAAGAGACCCAGTACTTC. This codes for CASSFTDSQETQYF.

The chain links TRBV15 to TRBJ1-5; D gene ambiguous. This CDR3 spans 13 amino acids. The germline V gene has CDR1 LNHNV and CDR2 YYDKDF (reference sequence). Trimming left V 3 bases short and J 0 bases short, with 3 bases between. This chain's CDR3 is CATSRSSNQPQHF. DNA of the CDR3: TGTGCCACCAGCAGGAGTAGCAATCAGCCCCAGCATTTT.

The chain recombines TRBV5-4 with TRBJ2-3; 9 bases agree with TRBD1. The CDR3 spans 15 residues. From germline, CDR1 is SGHNT and CDR2 YYREEE (reference sequence). V lost 7 bases and J lost 3; bases outside the gene matches: 9. CDR3 sequence reads: CASRLAGTGTDTQYF. CDR3 coding DNA: TGTGCCAGCCGCCTGGCGGGGACAGGGACAGATACGCAGTATTTT.

This chain uses TRBV6-5 with TRBJ1-2; tentatively, D is TRBD1 (6 bases). The V gene lost 2 bases and the J gene lost 4 bases, with 14 bases spanning the gap. Germline CDR1 is MNHEY and CDR2 is SVGAGI. This CDR3 spans 15 amino acids. CDR3 protein: CASSYGQRTSYGYTF. CDR3 in DNA: TGTGCCAGCAGTTACGGACAGCGGACTTCCTATGGCTACACCTTC.

This sequence joins TRBV30 and TRBJ1-1, with D possibly matching TRBD1 (5 bases). CDR1 GTSNPN and CDR2 SVGIG come from the germline V gene (reference sequence). This CDR3 region has 13 residues. Trimming took 3 bases from V and 3 from J, leaving 11 bases between them. The CDR3 DNA is TGTGCCTGGAGGGGACGGTGGGACACTGAAGCTTTCTTT. Its protein product is CAWRGRWDTEAFF.

The rearrangement links TRBV28 to TRBJ2-7, with D maybe TRBD1 (6 bases). The germline V gene encodes CDR1 MDHEN and CDR2 SYDVKM. V dropped 7 bases and J dropped 0 bases, with 16 bases sitting between them. This CDR3 has 15 residues. CDR3 protein: CASTPNRDTSYEQYF. CDR3 in DNA: TGTGCCAGCACGCCTAACCGGGACACCTCCTACGAGCAGTACTTC.

The gene calls are TRBV15 and TRBJ2-7; D is perhaps TRBD1 (6 bases). The germline V gene encodes CDR1 LNHNV and CDR2 YYDKDF (reference sequence). Trimming pared 11 bases from V and 2 bases from J, leaving 13 bases between. The CDR3 length is 12 residues. CDR3 sequence: CAVGRGPYEQYF. DNA of the CDR3: TGTGCCGTGGGCAGGGGACCCTACGAGCAGTACTTC. The whole variable domain, filled in from reference TRBV15 and TRBJ2-7, reads DAMVIQNPRYQVTQFGKPVTLSCSQTLNHNVMYWYQQKSSQAPKLLFHYYDKDFNNEADTPDNFQSRRPNTSFCFLDIRSPGLGDTAMYLCAVGRGPYEQYFGPGTRLTVT.

This chain joins TRBV7-2 and TRBJ2-3; possible D gene TRBD1, 5 bases. The CDR3 has 15 amino acids. In germline, CDR1 is SGHTA, CDR2 FQGNSA. Trimming pared 6 bases from V and 1 base from J, leaving 14 bases between. The CDR3 nucleotides read TGTGCCAGCAGTCGTTTAGGACACGGCACAGATACGCAGTATTTT. It specifies CASSRLGHGTDTQYF. The whole variable domain, remainder taken from reference TRBV7-2 and TRBJ2-3, is GAGVSQSPSNKVTEKGKDVELRCDPISGHTALYWYRQSLGQGLEFLIYFQGNSAPDKSGLPSDRFSAERTGGSVSTLTIQRTQQEDSAVYLCASSRLGHGTDTQYFGPGTRLTVL.